This T cell receptor (beta chain) emerged from a study of blood T cell repertoires in COVID-19. Study information: Whether acute or convalescent, the COVID-19 samples came from the United States, Italy and Spain. T cells, B-cell-depleted T cells, or PBMCs supplied cDNA or gDNA.

This CDR3 comprises 18 residues. J was trimmed by 6 bases and V by 0 bases; bases with no gene match: 12. Germline loops: CDR1 WSHSY, CDR2 SAAADI. Per the authors' pipeline: Estimates of nucleated cell counts were drawn from the amplification of reference gene primers. Repertoires were generated with immunoSEQ multiplex PCR, while TCRdb's copy carries only in-frame clones and drops some. From that table come the V and J calls and clone size; the DNA was used to work out D and trimming. Seen here are 60,000 to 70,000 clones, approximately 84% observed once, and the top ten hold approximately 8.8%. The sequence came from a man aged 45 to 65 with active COVID-19. The sample taken for sequencing was peripheral blood. The chain is built from TRBV10-2 and TRBJ2-2; TRBD2 agrees at 8 bases. CDR3 coding DNA: TGCGCCAGCAGTGAGTCCGCGCGGGGGGCTTTAGAGGCCGGGGAGCTGTTTTTT. Translation: CASSESARGALEAGELFF.